The rows below give T cell receptor beta chains drawn from one sample of a study of T-cell reconstitution after alpha-beta-depleted transplantation in children. MiXCR was run by TCRdb on the PCR reads, yielding one entry per CDR3 protein. The top ten hold approximately 5% of the sample, which has a few hundred thousand distinct CDR3 sequences, about 8.8% seen once. The specimen was PBMCs from the stem cell graft donor, collected from the stem cell graft. Receptor source: a human donor who donated a stem cell graft to a child with SCID. CDR3s include the opening cysteine and the closing phenylalanine or tryptophan. The D gene is left open where the match is weak. Some rows mark clone size as missing; the rest say once, few, many or name a class of expanded clone.

cdr3_length: 18; clone_size: many; j_call: TRBJ1-1; d_call: TRBD1; v_call: TRBV11-1; cdr3_aa: CASSSPWARGRLSTEAFF; cdr3_nt: TGTGCCAGCAGTTCCCCTTGGGCCAGGGGGCGATTGAGCACTGAAGCTTTCTTT
cdr3_length: 14; clone_size: few; j_call: TRBJ1-2; d_call: .; v_call: TRBV12-3/TRBV12-4; cdr3_aa: CASSSLGQRGGYTF; cdr3_nt: TGTGCCAGCAGCTCCCTCGGACAGAGAGGTGGCTACACCTTC
cdr3_length: 11; clone_size: many; j_call: TRBJ2-5; d_call: .; v_call: TRBV6-5; cdr3_aa: CASSYGETQYF; cdr3_nt: TGTGCCAGCAGTTATGGCGAGACCCAGTACTTC
cdr3_length: 14; clone_size: .; j_call: TRBJ1-6; d_call: .; v_call: TRBV19; cdr3_aa: CASSDGGKGSPLHF; cdr3_nt: TGTGCCAGTAGCGACGGGGGAAAGGGTTCACCCCTCCACTTT
cdr3_length: 15; clone_size: few; j_call: TRBJ2-2; d_call: TRBD1; v_call: TRBV5-1; cdr3_aa: CASSPGTGVPGELFF; cdr3_nt: TGCGCCAGCAGCCCCGGGACAGGGGTGCCCGGGGAGCTGTTTTTT
cdr3_length: 16; clone_size: many; j_call: TRBJ2-1; d_call: TRBD1; v_call: TRBV10-3; cdr3_aa: CAISDLTGGGYNEQFF; cdr3_nt: TGTGCCATCAGTGACCTTACAGGGGGTGGTTACAATGAGCAGTTCTTC
cdr3_length: 13; clone_size: many; j_call: TRBJ1-1; d_call: .; v_call: TRBV5-1; cdr3_aa: CASSLQGRTEAFF; cdr3_nt: TGCGCCAGCAGCTTACAGGGTAGGACTGAAGCTTTCTTT
cdr3_length: 17; clone_size: many; j_call: TRBJ1-4; d_call: TRBD1; v_call: TRBV12-3/TRBV12-4; cdr3_aa: CASSQKTGYATNEKLFF; cdr3_nt: TGTGCCAGCAGCCAAAAGACAGGGTACGCAACTAATGAAAAACTGTTTTTT
cdr3_length: 15; clone_size: many; j_call: TRBJ1-5; d_call: .; v_call: TRBV30; cdr3_aa: CAWSPGRHSNQPQHF; cdr3_nt: TGTGCCTGGAGCCCCGGGCGGCATAGCAATCAGCCCCAGCATTTT
cdr3_length: 14; clone_size: many; j_call: TRBJ2-7; d_call: TRBD2; v_call: TRBV2; cdr3_aa: CASSVPSGSYEQYF; cdr3_nt: TGTGCCAGCAGTGTTCCTAGCGGGTCCTACGAGCAGTACTTC
cdr3_length: 13; clone_size: many; j_call: TRBJ2-3; d_call: .; v_call: TRBV12-3/TRBV12-4; cdr3_aa: CASMRAGANTQYF; cdr3_nt: TGTGCCAGCATGCGAGCAGGGGCGAATACGCAGTATTTT
cdr3_length: 15; clone_size: many; j_call: TRBJ2-3; d_call: TRBD2; v_call: TRBV20-1; cdr3_aa: CSARSGGSSTDTQYF; cdr3_nt: TGCAGTGCCCGGTCGGGGGGATCTAGCACAGATACGCAGTATTTT
cdr3_length: 15; clone_size: .; j_call: TRBJ1-5; d_call: TRBD1; v_call: TRBV20-1; cdr3_aa: CSAKTDRVGNQPQHF; cdr3_nt: TGCAGTGCTAAGACCGACAGGGTTGGAAATCAGCCCCAGCATTTT
cdr3_length: 13; clone_size: many; j_call: TRBJ1-6; d_call: .; v_call: TRBV10-3; cdr3_aa: CAIRRDNNSPLHF; cdr3_nt: TGTGCCATCAGAAGGGATAATAATTCACCCCTCCACTTT
cdr3_length: 15; clone_size: many; j_call: TRBJ1-1; d_call: .; v_call: TRBV4-1; cdr3_aa: CASSQERGGNTEAFF; cdr3_nt: TGCGCCAGCAGCCAAGAGCGTGGCGGGAACACTGAAGCTTTCTTT
cdr3_length: 14; clone_size: many; j_call: TRBJ1-2; d_call: TRBD1; v_call: TRBV7-2; cdr3_aa: CASSPKTGDYGYTF; cdr3_nt: TGTGCCAGCAGCCCCAAGACAGGGGACTATGGCTACACCTTC
cdr3_length: 14; clone_size: many; j_call: TRBJ2-3; d_call: .; v_call: TRBV2; cdr3_aa: CASTTGGGTDTQYF; cdr3_nt: TGTGCCAGCACGACCGGCGGGGGCACAGATACGCAGTATTTT
cdr3_length: 13; clone_size: many; j_call: TRBJ2-1; d_call: .; v_call: TRBV6-1; cdr3_aa: CASTVVDPGEQFF; cdr3_nt: TGTGCCAGCACGGTTGTAGATCCGGGTGAGCAGTTCTTC
cdr3_length: 15; clone_size: many; j_call: TRBJ2-2; d_call: .; v_call: TRBV27; cdr3_aa: CASQRGRGLTGELFF; cdr3_nt: TGTGCCAGCCAGCGCGGCCGGGGCCTCACCGGGGAGCTGTTTTTT
cdr3_length: 14; clone_size: many; j_call: TRBJ1-1; d_call: TRBD1; v_call: TRBV12-3/TRBV12-4; cdr3_aa: CASSFYGQGTEAFF; cdr3_nt: TGTGCCAGCAGTTTCTATGGACAGGGCACTGAAGCTTTCTTT
cdr3_length: 14; clone_size: many; j_call: TRBJ1-6; d_call: .; v_call: TRBV5-1; cdr3_aa: CASSFEAEDSPLHF; cdr3_nt: TGCGCCAGCAGCTTTGAGGCCGAAGATTCACCCCTCCACTTT
cdr3_length: 15; clone_size: few; j_call: TRBJ2-5; d_call: TRBD2; v_call: TRBV3-1; cdr3_aa: CASASGLAGGVAQYF; cdr3_nt: TGTGCCAGCGCTTCAGGACTAGCGGGGGGGGTGGCCCAGTACTTC
cdr3_length: 13; clone_size: many; j_call: TRBJ2-3; d_call: TRBD2; v_call: TRBV20-1; cdr3_aa: CSVSGGAQDTQYF; cdr3_nt: TGCAGTGTCAGCGGGGGGGCCCAAGATACGCAGTATTTT
cdr3_length: 15; clone_size: many; j_call: TRBJ2-5; d_call: .; v_call: TRBV20-1; cdr3_aa: CSASVRRGFDETQYF; cdr3_nt: TGCAGTGCTAGTGTACGCAGGGGATTTGACGAGACCCAGTACTTC
cdr3_length: 14; clone_size: many; j_call: TRBJ2-3; d_call: .; v_call: TRBV5-1; cdr3_aa: CASSLEGGTDTQYF; cdr3_nt: TGCGCCAGCAGCTTGGAAGGTGGCACAGATACGCAGTATTTT
cdr3_length: 15; clone_size: many; j_call: TRBJ2-1; d_call: TRBD2; v_call: TRBV20-1; cdr3_aa: CSANPTSGPYNEQFF; cdr3_nt: TGCAGTGCCAACCCGACTAGCGGGCCTTACAATGAGCAGTTCTTC
cdr3_length: 13; clone_size: many; j_call: TRBJ2-7; d_call: TRBD2; v_call: TRBV20-1; cdr3_aa: CSALAGSSYEQYF; cdr3_nt: TGCAGTGCTCTAGCGGGGTCCTCCTACGAGCAGTACTTC
cdr3_length: 14; clone_size: many; j_call: TRBJ2-7; d_call: .; v_call: TRBV28; cdr3_aa: CASSARRVSYEQYF; cdr3_nt: TGTGCCAGCAGTGCTCGGAGGGTGAGCTACGAGCAGTACTTC
cdr3_length: 11; clone_size: many; j_call: TRBJ2-5; d_call: .; v_call: TRBV20-1; cdr3_aa: CSARDRVGQYF; cdr3_nt: TGCAGTGCTAGAGATCGTGTGGGCCAGTACTTC
cdr3_length: 18; clone_size: .; j_call: TRBJ1-5; d_call: TRBD1; v_call: TRBV3-1; cdr3_aa: CTSRPPGQGHRSNQPQHF; cdr3_nt: TGTACCAGCAGACCACCGGGACAGGGGCACCGAAGCAATCAGCCCCAGCATTTT
cdr3_length: 14; clone_size: many; j_call: TRBJ1-1; d_call: .; v_call: TRBV5-5; cdr3_aa: CASSGLDRNTEAFF; cdr3_nt: TGTGCCAGCAGCGGATTAGACAGGAACACTGAAGCTTTCTTT
cdr3_length: 15; clone_size: many; j_call: TRBJ2-3; d_call: TRBD1; v_call: TRBV24-1; cdr3_aa: CATRAGTGGTDTQYF; cdr3_nt: TGTGCCACCAGGGCCGGGACAGGGGGCACAGATACGCAGTATTTT
cdr3_length: 13; clone_size: many; j_call: TRBJ2-1; d_call: TRBD2; v_call: TRBV7-9; cdr3_aa: CASTWEAGDEQFF; cdr3_nt: TGTGCCAGCACCTGGGAAGCGGGGGATGAGCAGTTCTTC
cdr3_length: 14; clone_size: many; j_call: TRBJ2-3; d_call: .; v_call: TRBV5-1; cdr3_aa: CASSFDDLGDTQYF; cdr3_nt: TGCGCCAGCAGCTTCGACGACCTTGGGGATACGCAGTATTTT
cdr3_length: 16; clone_size: many; j_call: TRBJ2-2; d_call: TRBD1; v_call: TRBV7-9; cdr3_aa: CASITTGTANTGELFF; cdr3_nt: TGTGCCAGCATCACGACCGGGACAGCAAACACCGGGGAGCTGTTTTTT
cdr3_length: 17; clone_size: many; j_call: TRBJ2-2; d_call: TRBD1; v_call: TRBV5-1; cdr3_aa: CASSLVPGTVNTGELFF; cdr3_nt: TGCGCCAGCAGCTTGGTACCCGGGACAGTTAACACCGGGGAGCTGTTTTTT
cdr3_length: 15; clone_size: many; j_call: TRBJ1-2; d_call: .; v_call: TRBV19; cdr3_aa: CATSLDDRFGYGYTF; cdr3_nt: TGTGCCACCTCACTCGACGACAGGTTCGGCTATGGCTACACCTTC
cdr3_length: 14; clone_size: .; j_call: TRBJ1-5; d_call: .; v_call: TRBV4-1; cdr3_aa: CASSQDLWEQPQHF; cdr3_nt: TGCGCCAGCAGCCAAGATCTGTGGGAGCAGCCCCAGCATTTT
cdr3_length: 14; clone_size: many; j_call: TRBJ2-1; d_call: TRBD1; v_call: TRBV5-1; cdr3_aa: CASSLRDSWNEQFF; cdr3_nt: TGCGCCAGCAGCTTGAGGGACAGCTGGAATGAGCAGTTCTTC
cdr3_length: 14; clone_size: many; j_call: TRBJ2-2; d_call: .; v_call: TRBV7-9; cdr3_aa: CASSLLRNTGELFF; cdr3_nt: TGTGCCAGCAGCCTCCTCAGGAACACCGGGGAGCTGTTTTTT
cdr3_length: 12; clone_size: many; j_call: TRBJ2-7; d_call: .; v_call: TRBV5-6; cdr3_aa: CASSRWSYEQYF; cdr3_nt: TGTGCCAGCAGCCGGTGGTCCTACGAGCAGTACTTC
cdr3_length: 13; clone_size: few; j_call: TRBJ1-2; d_call: TRBD1; v_call: TRBV19; cdr3_aa: CASSTRDRDGYTF; cdr3_nt: TGTGCCAGTAGTACCAGGGACAGGGATGGCTACACCTTC
cdr3_length: 16; clone_size: .; j_call: TRBJ2-7; d_call: .; v_call: TRBV20-1; cdr3_aa: CSAETGEGQFYGEQYF; cdr3_nt: TGCAGTGCCGAGACAGGGGAGGGCCAGTTTTACGGCGAGCAGTACTTC
cdr3_length: 14; clone_size: many; j_call: TRBJ1-1; d_call: TRBD1; v_call: TRBV2; cdr3_aa: CATSRDRINTEAFF; cdr3_nt: TGTGCCACGTCCCGGGACAGAATCAACACTGAAGCTTTCTTT
cdr3_length: 16; clone_size: many; j_call: TRBJ2-3; d_call: TRBD2; v_call: TRBV7-6; cdr3_aa: CASSPSGGTSTDTQYF; cdr3_nt: TGTGCCAGCAGTCCGAGCGGGGGGACCAGCACAGATACGCAGTATTTT
cdr3_length: 17; clone_size: few; j_call: TRBJ2-6; d_call: TRBD1; v_call: TRBV15; cdr3_aa: CATRRGTASSGANVLTF; cdr3_nt: TGTGCCACCAGGAGAGGGACAGCGAGCTCTGGGGCCAACGTCCTGACTTTC
cdr3_length: 16; clone_size: many; j_call: TRBJ2-6; d_call: .; v_call: TRBV20-1; cdr3_aa: CSATGQRASGANVLTF; cdr3_nt: TGCAGTGCTACAGGACAGCGGGCCTCTGGGGCCAACGTCCTGACTTTC
cdr3_length: 13; clone_size: many; j_call: TRBJ1-1; d_call: TRBD1; v_call: TRBV6-1; cdr3_aa: CASRLTGGTEAFF; cdr3_nt: TGTGCCAGCAGACTAACAGGGGGGACTGAAGCTTTCTTT
cdr3_length: 15; clone_size: many; j_call: TRBJ1-2; d_call: .; v_call: TRBV20-1; cdr3_aa: CSATLAGAAGGGYTF; cdr3_nt: TGCAGTGCTACTTTGGCAGGGGCCGCGGGAGGTGGCTACACCTTC
cdr3_length: 13; clone_size: many; j_call: TRBJ1-5; d_call: .; v_call: TRBV11-2; cdr3_aa: CASSSTTSQPQHF; cdr3_nt: TGTGCCAGCAGCTCTACGACCAGTCAGCCCCAGCATTTT
cdr3_length: 16; clone_size: many; j_call: TRBJ1-5; d_call: TRBD1; v_call: TRBV20-1; cdr3_aa: CSANSGTGRANQPQHF; cdr3_nt: TGCAGTGCTAATTCCGGGACAGGGAGGGCCAATCAGCCCCAGCATTTT
cdr3_length: 15; clone_size: many; j_call: TRBJ1-1; d_call: TRBD1; v_call: TRBV6-4; cdr3_aa: CASSPQGAPGTEAFF; cdr3_nt: TGTGCCAGCAGTCCACAGGGGGCCCCGGGCACTGAAGCTTTCTTT
cdr3_length: 11; clone_size: few; j_call: TRBJ2-7; d_call: .; v_call: TRBV7-2; cdr3_aa: CASSGSLEQYF; cdr3_nt: TGTGCCAGCAGCGGGTCGCTCGAGCAGTACTTC
cdr3_length: 14; clone_size: .; j_call: TRBJ2-5; d_call: .; v_call: TRBV7-8; cdr3_aa: CASSLNRQAETQYF; cdr3_nt: TGTGCCAGCAGCTTAAATCGACAGGCCGAGACCCAGTACTTC
cdr3_length: 14; clone_size: few; j_call: TRBJ1-3; d_call: TRBD1; v_call: TRBV5-1; cdr3_aa: CASSQQGAGNTIYF; cdr3_nt: TGCGCCAGCAGCCAACAGGGGGCCGGAAACACCATATATTTT